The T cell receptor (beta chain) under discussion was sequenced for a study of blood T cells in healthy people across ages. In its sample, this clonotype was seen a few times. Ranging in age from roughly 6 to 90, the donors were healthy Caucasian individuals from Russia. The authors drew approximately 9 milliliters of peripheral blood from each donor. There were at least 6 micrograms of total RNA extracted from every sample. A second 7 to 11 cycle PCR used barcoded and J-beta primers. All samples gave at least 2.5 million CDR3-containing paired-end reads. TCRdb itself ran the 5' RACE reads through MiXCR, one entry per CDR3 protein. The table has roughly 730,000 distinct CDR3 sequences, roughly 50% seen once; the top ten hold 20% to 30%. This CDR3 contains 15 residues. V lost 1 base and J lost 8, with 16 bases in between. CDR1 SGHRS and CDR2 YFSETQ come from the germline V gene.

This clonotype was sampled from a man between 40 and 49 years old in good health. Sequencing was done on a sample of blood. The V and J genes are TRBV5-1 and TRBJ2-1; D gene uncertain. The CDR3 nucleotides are TGCGCCAGCAGCTTGTGGCTAGGGTCGGGTTATGAGCAGTTCTTC. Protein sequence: CASSLWLGSGYEQFF.